This record looks at one TCR beta chain sequence and its context. The germline CDR1 and CDR2 sequences are MRHNA and SNTAGT. Trimming cost V 8 bases and J 0 bases, with 13 bases left between them. This CDR3 contains 14 residues. This specimen comes from a study of blood T cell repertoires in COVID-19. Turning to the study itself: There were acute and convalescent COVID-19 samples, and they came from the United States, Italy and Spain. PBMCs, B-cell-depleted T cells, or T cells were the source of the cDNA or gDNA that made up the material.

Original handling: Researchers report that nucleated cell counts were estimated from reference gene primer amplification. TCRdb's table, derived via immunoSEQ multiplex PCR, lists solely in-frame clones and lacks some. That table is the source of V, J and clone size, and D and trimming were worked out from the DNA. The table includes hundreds of thousands of clones, roughly 87% detected once. Participants reported their clinical history, and cohort assignment relied on those reports. The receptor's source is a woman between 25 and 40 years old who had recovered from COVID-19. Sequenced material: PBMCs or T cells enriched from blood (not recorded which). The V call is TRBV6-4, the J call TRBJ1-2, with D hard to call. This CDR3 is CASSPSLANYGYTF. As DNA, the CDR3 is TGTGCCAGCTCCCCCTCATTAGCTAACTATGGCTACACCTTC.